The 10 T cell receptor beta chains reported below all come from one sample, sequenced in a study of T cell responses to AZD1222 COVID-19 vaccine. Assay: immunoSEQ multiplex PCR; the TCRdb copy retains only in-frame clones and omits some. The sample includes tens of thousands of clones, around nine tenths of them seen just once. Sample: peripheral blood, taken on day 0 of AZD1222 vaccination. The source of these receptors is an adult in good health.

The chain recombines TRBV2 with TRBJ2-3; tentatively, D is TRBD1 (6 bases). This CDR3 is 13 amino acids long. CDR1 SNHLY and CDR2 FYNNEI come from the germline V gene. V lost 6 bases, J lost 4 bases, and 11 bases lay in between. The CDR3 DNA is TGTGCCAGCAGAGCAGGGGCATCAGATACGCAGTATTTT. It specifies CASRAGASDTQYF.

This sequence joins TRBV6-4 and TRBJ2-1; 11 positions agree with TRBD2. With 6 bases clipped from V and 8 bases from J, the junction kept 9 bases outside the gene matches. The CDR3 spans 15 residues. Germline-derived CDR1 and CDR2 are MRHNA and SNTAGT. The CDR3 bases are TGTGCCAGCAGCGGAACTAGCGGGAGTTTCGATGAGCAGTTCTTC. Amino acids: CASSGTSGSFDEQFF.

The V gene is TRBV5-5, the J gene TRBJ2-6; D is possibly TRBD1 or TRBD2 (5 bases each). The CDR3 runs to 17 residues. Per germline, CDR1 SGHKS and CDR2 YYEKEE (reference sequence). Between the trimmed V and J ends, which lost 6 bases and 0 bases, there was a span of 16 bases. The CDR3 region is CASKTRDVYSGANVLTF. The CDR3 region has the DNA TGTGCCAGCAAGACCCGGGACGTCTACTCTGGGGCCAACGTCCTGACTTTC.

The genes are TRBV5-1 and TRBJ1-1; D is unresolved. Between the trimmed V and J ends, which lost 5 bases and 0 bases, there was a span of 8 bases. This CDR3 has 13 amino acids. In germline, CDR1 is SGHRS, CDR2 YFSETQ. The chain's CDR3 is CASREQMNTEAFF. As DNA, the CDR3 is TGCGCCAGCAGAGAACAAATGAACACTGAAGCTTTCTTT.

The rearrangement uses TRBV10-2 and TRBJ2-7; D remains unclear. Germline CDR1 WSHSY, CDR2 SAAADI. V was trimmed by 3 bases and J by 2 bases, leaving 14 bases between them. The CDR3 length is 15 residues. The chain's CDR3 is CASSEGLTATYEQYF. CDR3 nucleotide sequence: TGCGCCAGCAGTGAAGGTTTGACCGCTACCTACGAGCAGTACTTC.

The chain couples TRBV6-1 to TRBJ2-5; D ambiguous. This CDR3 has 13 amino acids. The V end was cut by 3 bases, the J end by 7 bases, with 12 bases between. Germline loops: CDR1 MNHNS, CDR2 SASEGT. CDR3 nucleotides: TGTGCCAGCAGTGAGGAATTATCAGGGACCCAGTACTTC. Translation: CASSEELSGTQYF.

The genes are TRBV7-2 and TRBJ2-3; D is uncertain. Germline-derived CDR1 and CDR2 are SGHTA and FQGNSA. Trimming removed 5 bases from V and 2 bases from J, with 11 bases in between. The CDR3 runs 14 residues. The CDR3 loop is CASSLPANTDTQYF. CDR3 nucleotide sequence: TGTGCCAGCAGCCTCCCCGCTAACACAGATACGCAGTATTTT.

The chain has TRBV5-1 and TRBJ2-5; TRBD2 aligns across 9 bases. This CDR3 is built from 15 residues. With V trimmed by 4 bases and J by 4 bases, 8 bases remained unmatched. Germline CDR1 and CDR2: SGHRS and YFSETQ. In nucleotides, the CDR3 is TGCGCCAGCAGCGTCTTGGCGGGGGGGCCAGAGACCCAGTACTTC. It encodes CASSVLAGGPETQYF.

This chain links TRBV7-2 with TRBJ2-7; 11 bases line up with TRBD2. J was trimmed by 1 base and V by 1 base; bases with no gene match: 12. The CDR3 loop spans 19 amino acids. CDR1 SGHTA and CDR2 FQGNSA come from the germline V gene. Here the CDR3 reads CASSLVGTSGYTGSYEQYF. As DNA, the CDR3 is TGTGCCAGCAGCTTAGTCGGGACTAGCGGCTATACGGGATCCTACGAGCAGTACTTC.

This clone was seen a few times. CDR3 in DNA: TGTGCCAGCAGCAAAAGCCTCTTGAGCAGGGGGAACTACGAGCAGTACTTC. Protein sequence: CASSKSLLSRGNYEQYF. J is TRBJ2-7 and V is TRBV21-1; the tabulated D call, TRBD1, remains unverified against the DNA. TRBV21-1 is designated a pseudogene. The CDR3 consists of 17 residues.